These 22 T cell receptor beta chains were sequenced from one sample in a study of breast tumors, draining lymph nodes, adjacent tissues. Samples came from axillary lymph nodes draining the breast cancer. TCRdb independently ran MiXCR on the multiplex PCR reads; one entry per CDR3 protein. The repertoire holds about 200,000 distinct CDR3 sequences, with 30% to 35% as singletons. The specimen was axillary lymph node tissue. Source of these receptors: a female donor with breast cancer. Some clones in this sample may be carry-over from other donors' samples.

A few counts support this clonotype. V is TRBV6-6 and J is TRBJ2-2, with a tentative D call TRBD1 (5 bases). The CDR3 has 15 residues. Trimming removed 0 bases at V and 4 bases at J, with 9 bases between. Germline-derived CDR1 and CDR2 are MNHNY and SVGAGI (reference sequence). The DNA of the CDR3 is TGTGCCAGCAGTTACTCGTGGACACCCACCGGGGAGCTGTTTTTT. Its protein is CASSYSWTPTGELFF.

This clonotype was counted a few times. A single base separates this from a much larger clone, so it may be a read error. The rearrangement links TRBV7-2 to TRBJ2-3; D is possibly TRBD2 (5 bases). The CDR3 has 17 amino acids. From germline, CDR1 is SGHTA and CDR2 FQGNSA. CDR3 sequence reads: CASSLTGINPPTDPQYF. The CDR3 DNA follows: TGTGCCAGCAGCTTGACGGGAATCAACCCCCCCACAGATCCGCAGTATTTT. Looking up the rest from reference TRBV7-2 and TRBJ2-3 gives the full variable domain: GAGVSQSPSNKVTEKGKDVELRCDPISGHTALYWYRQSLGQGLEFLIYFQGNSAPDKSGLPSDRFSAERTGGSVSTLTIQRTQQEDSAVYLCASSLTGINPPTDPQYFGPGTRLTVL.

A remark on this clonotype: A read error may be the cause here, since a much bigger clone is one base away. The chain has TRBV14 and TRBJ2-3; 7 nucleotides agree with TRBD2. With 6 bases clipped from V and 5 bases from J, the junction kept 14 bases outside the gene matches. The CDR3 runs to 16 residues. Germline lookup yields CDR1 SGHDN and CDR2 FVKESK. The CDR3 loop reads CASSPAFGLGIDTQYF. The CDR3 DNA follows: TGTGCCAGCAGTCCTGCATTTGGACTAGGAATAGATACGCAGTATTTT.

In this sample, this clonotype is medium-sized. The rearrangement uses TRBV2 and TRBJ2-1; TRBD1 is a possible D gene (6 bases). Germline CDR1 is SNHLY and CDR2 is FYNNEI. Trimming removed 3 bases from V and 5 bases from J, with 14 bases in between. The CDR3 sequence is 15 residues long. As DNA, the CDR3 is TGTGCCAGCAGTGATAGGGGGAGCTTTAACAATGAGCAGTTCTTC. Its translation: CASSDRGSFNNEQFF.

This clonotype occurred many times. The chain joins TRBV5-1 to TRBJ2-3; TRBD2 matches at 8 bases. The ends lost 0 bases at V and 2 bases at J; junction bases unmatched: 5. The length of the CDR3 is 16 residues. Germline CDR1 reads SGHRS; CDR2 reads YFSETQ. CDR3 nucleotides: TGCGCCAGCAGCTTGGTTTCGGGGGGGCCCACAGATACGCAGTATTTT. Encoded protein: CASSLVSGGPTDTQYF.

This clonotype was seen repeatedly, ten times or more. The genes are TRBV11-2 and TRBJ2-3; tentatively, D is TRBD2 (6 bases). V was trimmed by 6 bases and J by 4 bases, leaving 20 bases between them. This CDR3 spans 16 amino acids. Germline loops: CDR1 SGHAT, CDR2 FQNNGV. In nucleotides, the CDR3 is TGTGCCAGCAGGCGGAAGGGTCGGGGGTGGGCAGATACGCAGTATTTT. Its protein product is CASRRKGRGWADTQYF. Together with reference TRBV11-2 and TRBJ2-3, the CDR3 gives the full variable domain: EAGVAQSPRYKIIEKRQSVAFWCNPISGHATLYWYQQILGQGPKLLIQFQNNGVVDDSQLPKDRFSAERLKGVDSTLKIQPAKLEDSAVYLCASRRKGRGWADTQYFGPGTRLTVL.

The sample holds many counts of this clonotype. The gene calls are TRBV12-3 or TRBV12-4 and TRBJ2-3, with 9 bases matching TRBD1. This CDR3 contains 16 residues. Trimming cost V 7 bases and J 1 base; bases outside gene matches: 9. DNA of the CDR3: TGTGCCAGCACCACACAGGGGGCTAGCGGCACAGATACGCAGTATTTT. Translating it yields CASTTQGASGTDTQYF.

This clonotype was observed at least ten times. V gene TRBV10-1 combines with J gene TRBJ1-3; D unresolved. Germline-derived CDR1 and CDR2 are WNHNN and SYGVQD (reference sequence). The CDR3 has 15 amino acids. The V and J ends lost 0 bases and 0 bases respectively, with 6 bases between them. CDR3 protein: CASSESGDSGNTIYF. In DNA form, the CDR3 reads TGCGCCAGCAGTGAGTCTGGGGACTCTGGAAACACCATATATTTT.

V gene TRBV2 combines with J gene TRBJ1-6; D call uncertain. Trimming took 6 bases from V and 7 from J, leaving 13 bases between them. The length of the CDR3 is 14 residues. Germline V lookup: CDR1 SNHLY, CDR2 FYNNEI. CDR3 sequence: CASSQLAGNSPLHF. The CDR3 region has the DNA TGTGCCAGCAGCCAACTAGCGGGGAATTCACCCCTCCACTTT.

This clonotype was picked up many times. The gene calls are TRBV7-9 and TRBJ2-3, with a possible D match to TRBD1 (5 bases). The CDR3 contains 12 residues. Trimming stripped 6 bases from V and 3 bases from J, with 7 bases between. Germline V gives CDR1 SEHNR, CDR2 FQNEAQ (reference sequence). CDR3 bases: TGTGCCAGCAGGGCAGGGACAGATACGCAGTATTTT. Its translation is CASRAGTDTQYF.

The V and J genes are TRBV2 and TRBJ2-1; 11 bases match TRBD2. The CDR3 is 15 residues long. The trim removed 6 bases at V and 6 bases at J, leaving 7 bases unmatched. Germline V gene sequence: CDR1 SNHLY, CDR2 FYNNEI. The CDR3 loop reads CASSQDSGGANEQFF. The CDR3 DNA is TGTGCCAGCAGCCAAGATAGCGGGGGGGCCAATGAGCAGTTCTTC.

There are many counts of this clonotype. The chain links TRBV7-9 to TRBJ2-1; 7 bases are shared with TRBD1. The V gene's germline CDR1 is SEHNR and CDR2 FQNEAQ (reference sequence). The CDR3 runs 12 residues. V was pared by 2 bases and J by 8 bases, with 0 bases of the junction left unmatched. CDR3: CASSLQGDEQFF. The CDR3 DNA reads as TGTGCCAGCAGCTTACAGGGGGATGAGCAGTTCTTC.

This clonotype is a singleton in its sample. One end of the junction varies from germline; a read error may be responsible. V is TRBV10-3 and J is TRBJ2-3; no firm D call. Germline V gene data show CDR1 as ENHRY and CDR2 as SYGVKD. This CDR3 spans 15 amino acids. The CDR3 nucleotides are TGTGCCAGCAGTGAAGACGGAGTGGGCGGCGATACGCAGTATTTT. Protein: CASSEDGVGGDTQYF.

J is TRBJ1-1 and V is TRBV2, with a possible D match to TRBD1 (5 bases). V lost 4 bases and J 1 base, leaving 7 bases between the germline ends. The CDR3 has 13 residues. Germline-derived CDR1 and CDR2 are SNHLY and FYNNEI. The CDR3 nucleotides are TGTGCCAGCAGTGTTAGGGGGAACACTGAAGCTTTCTTT. Translation gives CASSVRGNTEAFF. Combining the CDR3 with reference TRBV2 and TRBJ1-1 gives the whole variable domain EPEVTQTPSHQVTQMGQEVILRCVPISNHLYFYWYRQILGQKVEFLVSFYNNEISEKSEIFDDQFSVERPDGSNFTLKIRSTKLEDSAMYFCASSVRGNTEAFFGQGTRLTVV.

The V gene is TRBV5-8, the J gene TRBJ2-1; 8 nucleotides align to TRBD2. Germline V gene lookup returns CDR1 SGHTS and CDR2 YDEGEE. The V gene end was trimmed by 3 bases and the J gene end by 1 base; junction bases not matched to a gene: 3. The CDR3 extends over 15 amino acids. The CDR3 loop reads CASSYRGGSYNEQFF. The CDR3 DNA is TGTGCCAGCAGCTATCGGGGGGGATCCTACAATGAGCAGTTCTTC.

The V gene is TRBV11-2, the J gene TRBJ1-6; 7 positions match TRBD1. Trimming removed 3 bases from V and 7 bases from J; junction bases left unmatched: 15. CDR3 size: 18 residues. The V gene's germline CDR1 is SGHAT and CDR2 FQNNGV. CDR3 in DNA: TGTGCCAGCAGCTTGTCGACGAGGGGGCGCAGGGAGAATTCACCCCTCCACTTT. As protein: CASSLSTRGRRENSPLHF.

Notes on this clonotype: A much larger clone is a single base away; this may be a read error. The CDR3 sequence: CASSPTGGWGSTIYF. The CDR3 region has the DNA TGTGCCAGCAGCCCCACGGGGGGGTGGGGAAGCACCATATATTTT. J is TRBJ1-3 and V is TRBV11-2; weak D call: TRBD1 (5 bases). This CDR3 contains 15 residues. Per the germline V gene, CDR1 is SGHAT and CDR2 is FQNNGV.

This clonotype came up once. This chain links TRBV19 with TRBJ1-2; D remains ambiguous. Trimming removed 4 bases from V and 11 bases from J, with 14 bases in between. The CDR3 has 12 amino acids. In germline, CDR1 is LNHDA, CDR2 SQIVND (reference sequence). CDR3 loop: CASSTIREWYTF. Here the CDR3 DNA reads TGTGCCAGTAGTACCATAAGGGAGTGGTACACCTTC.

This clonotype was seen ten or more times. This sequence joins TRBV6-4 and TRBJ2-2, with D hard to call. V dropped 5 bases and J dropped 5 bases, with 6 bases sitting between them. Germline CDR1 reads MRHNA; CDR2 reads SNTAGT. This CDR3 has 12 amino acids. The CDR3 DNA is TGTGCCAGCAGTCCCCAGACCGGGGAGCTGTTTTTT. Amino acid sequence: CASSPQTGELFF.

V is TRBV19 and J is TRBJ2-7; weak D call: TRBD1 (5 bases). Germline V gene lookup returns CDR1 LNHDA and CDR2 SQIVND (reference sequence). V was pared by 10 bases and J by 4 bases, with 14 bases between. The CDR3 is 12 residues long. The CDR3 coding sequence is TGTGCCACTTCAACAGGACATTACGAGCAGTACTTC. This encodes CATSTGHYEQYF.

This sequence joins TRBV4-2 and TRBJ1-2; a weak D match, TRBD1 (6 bases). CDR3 length: 14 residues. Germline V CDR1 and CDR2: LGHNA, YNFKEQ. Trimming removed 0 bases from V and 6 bases from J, with 11 bases in between. In DNA form, the CDR3 reads TGTGCCAGCAGCCAAGACAGGGGCAGGGATGGCTACACCTTC. As protein: CASSQDRGRDGYTF.

In its sample, this clonotype was seen once. Given a much more abundant clone one base away, this may be a read error. This CDR3 is missing its conserved last phenylalanine or tryptophan, likely due to a read error. The chain uses TRBV9 and TRBJ2-1; D unresolved. V was trimmed by 0 bases and J by 4 bases, leaving 5 bases between them. The CDR3 loop spans 13 amino acids. The germline V gene encodes CDR1 SGDLS and CDR2 YYNGEE. CDR3 residues: CASSVGSYNEQFS. The CDR3 region has the DNA TGTGCCAGCAGCGTAGGCAGTTACAATGAGCAGTTCTCC.